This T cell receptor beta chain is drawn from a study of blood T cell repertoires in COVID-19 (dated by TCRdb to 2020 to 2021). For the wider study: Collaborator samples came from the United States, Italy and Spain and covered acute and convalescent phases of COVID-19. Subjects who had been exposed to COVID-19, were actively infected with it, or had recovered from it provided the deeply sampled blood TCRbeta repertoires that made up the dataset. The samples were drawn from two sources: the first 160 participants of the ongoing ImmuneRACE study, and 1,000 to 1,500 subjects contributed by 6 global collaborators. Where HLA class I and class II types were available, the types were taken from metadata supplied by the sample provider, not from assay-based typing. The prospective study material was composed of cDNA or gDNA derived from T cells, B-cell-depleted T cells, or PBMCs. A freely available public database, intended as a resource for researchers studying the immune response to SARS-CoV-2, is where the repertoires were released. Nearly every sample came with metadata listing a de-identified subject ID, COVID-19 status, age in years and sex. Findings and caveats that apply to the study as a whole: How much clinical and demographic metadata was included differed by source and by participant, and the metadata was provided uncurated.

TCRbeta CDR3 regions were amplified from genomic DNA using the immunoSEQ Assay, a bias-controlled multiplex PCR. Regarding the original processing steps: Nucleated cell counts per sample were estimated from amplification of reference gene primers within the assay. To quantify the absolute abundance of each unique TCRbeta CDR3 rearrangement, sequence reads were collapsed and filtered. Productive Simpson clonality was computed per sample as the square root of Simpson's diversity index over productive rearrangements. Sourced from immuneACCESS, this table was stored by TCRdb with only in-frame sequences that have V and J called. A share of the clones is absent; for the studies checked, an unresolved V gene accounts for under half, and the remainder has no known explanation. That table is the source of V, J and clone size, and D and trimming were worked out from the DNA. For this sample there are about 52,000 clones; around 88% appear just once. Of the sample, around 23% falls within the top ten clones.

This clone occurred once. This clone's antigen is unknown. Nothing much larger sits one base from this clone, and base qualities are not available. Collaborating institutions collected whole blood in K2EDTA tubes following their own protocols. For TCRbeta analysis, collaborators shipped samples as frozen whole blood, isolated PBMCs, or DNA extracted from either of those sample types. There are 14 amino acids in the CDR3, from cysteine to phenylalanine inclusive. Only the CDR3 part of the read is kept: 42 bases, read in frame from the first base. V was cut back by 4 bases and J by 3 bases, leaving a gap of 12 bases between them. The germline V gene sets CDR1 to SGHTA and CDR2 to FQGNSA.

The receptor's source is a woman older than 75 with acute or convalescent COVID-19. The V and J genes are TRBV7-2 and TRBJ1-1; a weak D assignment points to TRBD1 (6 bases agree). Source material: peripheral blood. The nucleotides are TGTGCCAGCAGCTCCCGACAGGCTCACACTGAAGCTTTCTTT. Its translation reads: CASSSRQAHTEAFF.